These 19 T cell receptor beta chains share one sample of origin, sequenced in a study of OX40 agonist ivuxolimab in advanced cancers. The assay was immunoSEQ multiplex PCR, and TCRdb's table has in-frame clones only and misses some. The sample contains some 48,000 clones, around 80% of which appear only once. Source: CD4+ or CD8+ T cells sorted from blood, taken in a trial of the OX40 agonist ivuxolimab. Receptor source: an adult with an advanced solid tumor such as melanoma, head and neck, liver or kidney cancer.

For the CDR3, the DNA is TGCGCCAGCAGCCGACAGGCTAGCTACAATGAGCAGTTCTTC. Translation: CASSRQASYNEQFF. The chain has TRBV4-3 and TRBJ2-1; TRBD1 is a possible D gene (6 bases). The ends were cut back, 4 bases at V and 3 bases at J, with 10 bases in the middle. Germline CDR1 and CDR2: LGHNA and YSLEER. The CDR3 extends over 14 amino acids.

The chain has TRBV7-9 and TRBJ2-7; 11 positions agree with TRBD2. Germline V CDR1 and CDR2: SEHNR, FQNEAQ (reference sequence). The V gene end was trimmed by 2 bases and the J gene end by 4 bases; junction bases not matched to a gene: 4. This CDR3 has 15 amino acids. The CDR3 region has the DNA TGTGCCAGCAGCTTATGGTCTAGCGGGAGGTACGAGCAGTACTTC. Translated, it gives CASSLWSSGRYEQYF.

V and J are TRBV7-6 and TRBJ1-1, with 7 positions matching TRBD1. Germline V CDR1 and CDR2: SGHVS, FNYEAQ. The CDR3 is 13 amino acids. With V trimmed by 3 bases and J by 8 bases, 6 bases remained unmatched. CDR3 nucleotide sequence: TGTGCCAGCAGCTTGGAAGGGGGCAGAGAAGCTTTCTTT. The encoded protein is CASSLEGGREAFF.

This chain connects TRBV5-1 to TRBJ1-2; D may be TRBD1 (5 bases). Germline V lookup: CDR1 SGHRS, CDR2 YFSETQ. The V end was cut by 4 bases, the J end by 2 bases, with 12 bases between. There are 14 residues in the CDR3. The CDR3 region is CASSPTQGNYGYTF. CDR3 nucleotides: TGCGCCAGCAGCCCAACTCAGGGAAACTATGGCTACACCTTC.

The genes are TRBV5-1 and TRBJ2-2; 7 bases match TRBD1. This CDR3 spans 15 amino acids. The V gene's germline CDR1 is SGHRS and CDR2 YFSETQ. Losses at the gene ends were 2 bases for V and 5 bases for J; bases not matched to a gene: 6. CDR3 residues: CASSFQTGQTGELFF. The DNA for the CDR3 is TGCGCCAGCAGCTTCCAGACAGGGCAAACCGGGGAGCTGTTTTTT. The complete variable domain, with remaining parts taken from reference TRBV5-1 and TRBJ2-2, reads KAGVTQTPRYLIKTRGQQVTLSCSPISGHRSVSWYQQTPGQGLQFLFEYFSETQRNKGNFPGRFSGRQFSNSRSEMNVSTLELGDSALYLCASSFQTGQTGELFFGEGSRLTVL.

The chain couples TRBV30 to TRBJ1-1, with D possibly TRBD1 on 5 matching bases. This CDR3 has 12 residues. The germline V gene has CDR1 GTSNPN and CDR2 SVGIG (reference sequence). The V end lost 1 base, the J end lost 7 bases, and 10 bases lay between the germline ends. CDR3 in amino acids: CAWSGWGIEAFF. The CDR3 bases are TGTGCCTGGAGTGGGTGGGGGATTGAAGCTTTCTTT.

The rearrangement links TRBV4-1 to TRBJ1-1; no reliable D call. CDR1 and CDR2 (germline): MGHRA, YSYEKL. Trimming shortened V by 4 bases and J by 0 bases, and 9 bases separated the two germline ends. CDR3 length: 14 amino acids. CDR3 coding DNA: TGCGCCAGCAGCCGAACTGATTTGAACACTGAAGCTTTCTTT. It is translated as CASSRTDLNTEAFF.

The chain combines TRBV5-1 with TRBJ1-5; tentative D call: TRBD1 (6 bases). Trimming removed 0 bases at V and 2 bases at J, with 9 bases between. Germline V gives CDR1 SGHRS, CDR2 YFSETQ. The CDR3 consists of 15 residues. The CDR3: CASSLGGAGNQPQHF. The CDR3 bases are TGCGCCAGCAGCTTGGGGGGGGCCGGCAATCAGCCCCAGCATTTT.

This chain links TRBV5-3 with TRBJ1-5, with TRBD1 matching 8 bases. TRBV5-3 is reported as an ORF; its role is uncertain. Germline trimming cut 8 bases from V and 2 bases from J; bases unmatched to any gene: 9. This CDR3 region has 15 residues. As DNA, the CDR3 is TGTGCCAGCAGTCTCACAGGGGGTGGCAATCAGCCCCAGCATTTT. The encoded protein is CASSLTGGGNQPQHF.

A single count supports this clone. The chain joins TRBV19 to TRBJ1-5; D call uncertain. V lost 3 bases to trimming and J lost 0 bases, with 9 bases between them. Germline CDR1 LNHDA, CDR2 SQIVND (reference sequence). CDR3 size: 15 residues. Here the CDR3 reads CASSIWSDSNQPQHF. DNA for the CDR3: TGTGCCAGTAGTATTTGGTCAGATAGCAATCAGCCCCAGCATTTT.

For the CDR3, the DNA is TGTGCCAGCACTTTTGGGACAGACACCGGGGAGCTGTTTTTT. This gives the protein CASTFGTDTGELFF. The rearrangement joins TRBV2 to TRBJ2-2, with 7 nucleotides matching TRBD1. The CDR3 extends over 14 amino acids. V lost 7 bases, J lost 3 bases, and 5 bases stayed unmatched. Germline CDR1 SNHLY, CDR2 FYNNEI.

V usage is TRBV7-7 and J usage is TRBJ2-2; 7 bases match TRBD1. CDR3 length equals 15 residues. The J segment lost 6 bases and the V segment lost 5 bases, leaving 9 bases of the junction unmatched. CDR1 is SSHAT and CDR2 is FNYEAQ in the germline V gene (reference sequence). The CDR3 DNA reads TGTGCCAGCAGCCCTTTTCGAACAGGGGCCGGGGAGCTGTTTTTT. Translated: CASSPFRTGAGELFF.

The chain combines TRBV5-1 with TRBJ2-5, with TRBD2 identical over 11 bases. The germline V gene encodes CDR1 SGHRS and CDR2 YFSETQ. V was pared by 3 bases and J by 5 bases, with 3 bases of the junction left unmatched. This CDR3 is built from 14 residues. This CDR3 is CASSSTSGTETQYF. The CDR3 DNA follows: TGCGCCAGCAGCTCGACTAGCGGGACGGAGACCCAGTACTTC. Full variable domain (outside the CDR3, taken from reference TRBV5-1 and TRBJ2-5): KAGVTQTPRYLIKTRGQQVTLSCSPISGHRSVSWYQQTPGQGLQFLFEYFSETQRNKGNFPGRFSGRQFSNSRSEMNVSTLELGDSALYLCASSSTSGTETQYFGPGTRLLVL.

The table lists this clone with a count of one. The rearrangement links TRBV7-9 to TRBJ1-1; perhaps TRBD1 as D (6 bases). The CDR3 runs to 15 residues. Trimming removed 5 bases at V and 1 base at J, with 14 bases between. Germline CDR1 is SEHNR and CDR2 is FQNEAQ (reference sequence). CDR3: CASSPGQLRNTEAFF. CDR3 coding DNA: TGTGCCAGCAGCCCTGGACAGTTGCGGAACACTGAAGCTTTCTTT.

The chain couples TRBV2 to TRBJ2-5; TRBD2 matches at 14 bases. This CDR3 comprises 16 residues. J lost 5 bases, V lost 6 bases, and 8 bases had no gene match. Germline V gives CDR1 SNHLY, CDR2 FYNNEI. The CDR3 nucleotides are TGTGCCAGCAGCCCCCCTGGACTAGCGGGAGGTGAGACCCAGTACTTC. It specifies CASSPPGLAGGETQYF.

V and J are TRBV6-1 and TRBJ2-1, with D unresolved. Germline-derived CDR1 and CDR2 are MNHNS and SASEGT. The CDR3 spans 12 residues. Trimming left V 4 bases short and J 9 bases short, with 10 bases between. The CDR3 region has the DNA TGTGCCAGCAGTGGTAGAAACAGTGAGCAGTTCTTC. It specifies CASSGRNSEQFF.

This clone was recorded a few times. The chain combines TRBV5-6 with TRBJ1-1; 9 bases fit TRBD1. Trimming took 2 bases from V and 1 from J; bases not matched to a gene: 6. The CDR3 length is 16 residues. Looked up from germline, CDR1 is SGHDT and CDR2 is YYEEEE. The CDR3 loop is CASSFAGTGTNTEAFF. The CDR3 nucleotides read TGTGCCAGCAGCTTCGCCGGGACAGGGACGAACACTGAAGCTTTCTTT.

J is TRBJ1-6 and V is TRBV6-1; no firm D call. V was shortened by 4 bases and J by 9 bases, with 13 bases between the two germline ends. CDR1 is MNHNS and CDR2 is SASEGT in the germline V gene. CDR3 length: 14 residues. The CDR3 sequence: CASSVDANGSPLHF. The CDR3 nucleotides read TGTGCCAGCAGTGTGGATGCAAATGGTTCACCCCTCCACTTT.

The rearrangement links TRBV5-6 to TRBJ1-6; TRBD1 agrees at 8 bases. Trimming cost V 4 bases and J 7 bases; bases outside gene matches: 4. The length of the CDR3 is 14 residues. Germline CDR1 is SGHDT and CDR2 is YYEEEE. The CDR3, as DNA: TGTGCCAGCAGCCCCGACAGGGGAAATTCACCCCTCCACTTT. It is translated as CASSPDRGNSPLHF.